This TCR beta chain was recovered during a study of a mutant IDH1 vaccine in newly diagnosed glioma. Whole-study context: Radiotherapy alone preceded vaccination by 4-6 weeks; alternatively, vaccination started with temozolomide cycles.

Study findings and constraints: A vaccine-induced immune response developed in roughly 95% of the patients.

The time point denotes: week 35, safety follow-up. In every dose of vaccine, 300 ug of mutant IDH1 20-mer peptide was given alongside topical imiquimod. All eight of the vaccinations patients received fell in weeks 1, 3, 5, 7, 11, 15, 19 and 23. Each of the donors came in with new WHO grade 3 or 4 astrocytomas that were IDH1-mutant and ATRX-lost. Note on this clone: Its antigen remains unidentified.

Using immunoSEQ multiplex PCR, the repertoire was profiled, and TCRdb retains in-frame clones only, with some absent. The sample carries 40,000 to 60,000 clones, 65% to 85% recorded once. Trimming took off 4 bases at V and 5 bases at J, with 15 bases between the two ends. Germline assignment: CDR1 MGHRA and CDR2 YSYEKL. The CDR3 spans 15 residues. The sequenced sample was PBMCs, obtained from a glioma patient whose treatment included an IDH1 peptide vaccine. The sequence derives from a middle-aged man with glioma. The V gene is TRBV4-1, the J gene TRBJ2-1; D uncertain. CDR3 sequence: CASSLRYGSDNEQFF. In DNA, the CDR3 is TGCGCCAGCAGCCTAAGATATGGGTCCGACAATGAGCAGTTCTTC.